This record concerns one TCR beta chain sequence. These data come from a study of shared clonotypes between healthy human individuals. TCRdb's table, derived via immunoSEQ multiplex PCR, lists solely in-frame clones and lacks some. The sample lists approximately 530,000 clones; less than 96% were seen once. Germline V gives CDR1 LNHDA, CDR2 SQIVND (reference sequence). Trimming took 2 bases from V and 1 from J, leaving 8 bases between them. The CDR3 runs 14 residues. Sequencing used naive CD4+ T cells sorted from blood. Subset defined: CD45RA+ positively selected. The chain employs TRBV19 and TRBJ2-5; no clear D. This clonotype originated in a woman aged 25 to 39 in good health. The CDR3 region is CASSILHSQETQYF. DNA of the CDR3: TGTGCCAGTAGTATATTGCACAGCCAAGAGACCCAGTACTTC.